Following are 3 T cell receptor beta chains from one sample sequenced in a study of blood T cell repertoires in COVID-19. Generated by immunoSEQ multiplex PCR, the TCRdb table keeps only in-frame clones and is missing some. The table records 150,000 to 200,000 clones, around 85% of them present only once. Input material: peripheral blood. Receptor source: a woman aged 55-75 years with COVID-19, enrolled during active disease.

Only one count was recorded for this clone. A read error is possible here, since a much larger clone lies one base away. V gene TRBV28 combines with J gene TRBJ2-7; D call uncertain. Germline loops: CDR1 MDHEN, CDR2 SYDVKM. Trimming left V 1 base short and J 2 bases short, with 3 bases between. The CDR3 totals 12 residues. CDR3 DNA sequence: TGTGCCAGCAGTTTATCGGCCTACGAGCAGTACTTC. Its protein product is CASSLSAYEQYF.

The V gene is TRBV10-3, the J gene TRBJ2-3; 12 bases are shared with TRBD2. The length of the CDR3 is 14 residues. V shed 10 bases and J 3 bases; nucleotides not matched to a gene: 5. From germline, CDR1 is ENHRY and CDR2 SYGVKD. The CDR3 DNA reads as TGTGCCAGCACCGGGACTAGCGGGACAGATACGCAGTATTTT. It is translated as CASTGTSGTDTQYF.

The chain links TRBV19 to TRBJ2-3; TRBD2 matches 7 bases. This CDR3 has 16 residues. Germline V gene sequence: CDR1 LNHDA, CDR2 SQIVND (reference sequence). The J segment lost 6 bases and the V segment lost 7 bases, leaving 16 bases of the junction unmatched. The CDR3 bases are TGTGCCAGTATGCGGGCTAGCGGCCGCTCCGGGGATACGCAGTATTTT. Protein product: CASMRASGRSGDTQYF. The whole variable domain, filled in from reference TRBV19 and TRBJ2-3, reads DGGITQSPKYLFRKEGQNVTLSCEQNLNHDAMYWYRQDPGQGLRLIYYSQIVNDFQKGDIAEGYSVSREKKESFPLTVTSAQKNPTAFYLCASMRASGRSGDTQYFGPGTRLTVL.